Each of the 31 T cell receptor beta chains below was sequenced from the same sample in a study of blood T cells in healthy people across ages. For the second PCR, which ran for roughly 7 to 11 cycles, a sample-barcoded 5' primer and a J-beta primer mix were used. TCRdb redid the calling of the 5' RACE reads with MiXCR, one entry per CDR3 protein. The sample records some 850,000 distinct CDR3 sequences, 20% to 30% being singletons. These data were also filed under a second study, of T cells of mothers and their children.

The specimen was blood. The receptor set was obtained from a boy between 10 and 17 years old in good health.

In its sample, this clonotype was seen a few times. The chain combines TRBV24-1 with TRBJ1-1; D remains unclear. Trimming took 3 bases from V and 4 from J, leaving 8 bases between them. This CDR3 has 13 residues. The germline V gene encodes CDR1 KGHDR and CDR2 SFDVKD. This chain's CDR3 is CATSDRRATEAFF. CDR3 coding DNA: TGTGCCACCAGTGATCGGAGGGCCACTGAAGCTTTCTTT.

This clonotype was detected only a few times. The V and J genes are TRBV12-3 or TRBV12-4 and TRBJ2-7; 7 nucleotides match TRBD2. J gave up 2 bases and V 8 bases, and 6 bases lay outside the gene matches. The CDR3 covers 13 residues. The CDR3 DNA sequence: TGTGCCAGCGCCTACCGGGGGGCCTACGAGCAGTACTTC. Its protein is CASAYRGAYEQYF.

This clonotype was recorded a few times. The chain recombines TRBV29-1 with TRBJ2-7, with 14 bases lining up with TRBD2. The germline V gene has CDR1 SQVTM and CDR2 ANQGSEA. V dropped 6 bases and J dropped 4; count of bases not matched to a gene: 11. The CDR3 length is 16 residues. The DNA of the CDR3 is TGCAGCGTCAACAAACTGACTAGCGGGGGGGCGTACGAGCAGTACTTC. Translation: CSVNKLTSGGAYEQYF.

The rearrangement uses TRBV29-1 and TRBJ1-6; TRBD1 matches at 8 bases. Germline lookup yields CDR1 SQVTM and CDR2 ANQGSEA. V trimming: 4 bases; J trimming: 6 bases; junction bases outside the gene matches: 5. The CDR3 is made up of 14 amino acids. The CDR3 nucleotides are TGCAGCGTTGGGACAGGGTCTGCTAATTCACCCCTCCACTTT. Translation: CSVGTGSANSPLHF.

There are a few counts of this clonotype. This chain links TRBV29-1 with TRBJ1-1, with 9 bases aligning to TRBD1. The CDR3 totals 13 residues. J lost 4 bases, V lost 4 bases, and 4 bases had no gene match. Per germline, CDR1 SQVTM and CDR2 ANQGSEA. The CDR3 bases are TGCAGCGTTGTTGTGGACAGGGGCACTGAAGCTTTCTTT. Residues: CSVVVDRGTEAFF.

The CDR3 sequence: CATSDPRQGPFF. The CDR3 DNA is TGTGCCACCAGTGATCCTCGACAGGGACCTTTCTTT. The gene calls are TRBV24-1 and TRBJ1-1, with 7 bases that match TRBD1. The V gene end was trimmed by 3 bases and the J gene end by 12 bases; junction bases not matched to a gene: 6. The CDR3 runs to 12 residues. The V gene's germline CDR1 is KGHDR and CDR2 SFDVKD.

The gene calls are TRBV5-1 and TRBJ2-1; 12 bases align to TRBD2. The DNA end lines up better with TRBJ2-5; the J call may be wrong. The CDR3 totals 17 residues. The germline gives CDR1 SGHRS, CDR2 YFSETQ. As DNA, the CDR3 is TGCGCCAGCAGCTTGGCGGTGACTAGCGGGGGACAAGAGACCCAGTACTTC. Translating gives CASSLAVTSGGQETQYF.

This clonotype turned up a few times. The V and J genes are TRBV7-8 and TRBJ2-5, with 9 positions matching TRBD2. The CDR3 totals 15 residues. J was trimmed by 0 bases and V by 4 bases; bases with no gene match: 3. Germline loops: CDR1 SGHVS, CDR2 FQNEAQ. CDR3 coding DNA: TGTGCCAGCAGCTACAGCGGGGGGTACCAAGAGACCCAGTACTTC. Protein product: CASSYSGGYQETQYF.

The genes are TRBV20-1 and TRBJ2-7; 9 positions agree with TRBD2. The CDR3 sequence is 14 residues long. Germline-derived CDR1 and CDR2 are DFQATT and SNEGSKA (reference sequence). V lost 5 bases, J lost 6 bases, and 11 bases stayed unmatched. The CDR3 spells CSADPRLAGLEQYF. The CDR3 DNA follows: TGCAGTGCTGATCCGAGGCTAGCGGGACTCGAGCAGTACTTC.

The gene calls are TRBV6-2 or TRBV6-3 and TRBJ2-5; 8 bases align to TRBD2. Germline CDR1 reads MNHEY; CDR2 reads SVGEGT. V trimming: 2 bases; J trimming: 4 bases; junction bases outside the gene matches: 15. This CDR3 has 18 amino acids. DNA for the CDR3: TGTGCCAGCAGTTACCGATGGCGGGGGGACGGTTTAGGAGAGACCCAGTACTTC. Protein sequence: CASSYRWRGDGLGETQYF.

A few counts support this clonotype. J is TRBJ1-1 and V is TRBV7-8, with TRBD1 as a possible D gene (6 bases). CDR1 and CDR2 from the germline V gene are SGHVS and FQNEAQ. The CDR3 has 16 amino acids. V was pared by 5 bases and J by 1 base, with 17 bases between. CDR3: CASSPPGQGSNTEAFF. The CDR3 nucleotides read TGTGCCAGCAGCCCCCCCGGGCAGGGGTCGAACACTGAAGCTTTCTTT.

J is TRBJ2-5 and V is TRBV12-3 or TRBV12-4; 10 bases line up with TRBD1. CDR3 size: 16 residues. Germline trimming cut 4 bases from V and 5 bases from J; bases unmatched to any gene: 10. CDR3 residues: CASSSTGTGASETQYF. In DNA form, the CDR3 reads TGTGCCAGCAGTTCGACCGGGACAGGGGCTAGCGAGACCCAGTACTTC.

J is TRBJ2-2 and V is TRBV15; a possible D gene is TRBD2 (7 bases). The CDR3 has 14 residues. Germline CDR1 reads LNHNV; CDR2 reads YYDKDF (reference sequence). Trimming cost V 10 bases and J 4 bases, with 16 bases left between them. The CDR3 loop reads CAKARGAGTGELFF. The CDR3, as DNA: TGTGCCAAGGCCCGGGGGGCGGGCACCGGGGAGCTGTTTTTT.

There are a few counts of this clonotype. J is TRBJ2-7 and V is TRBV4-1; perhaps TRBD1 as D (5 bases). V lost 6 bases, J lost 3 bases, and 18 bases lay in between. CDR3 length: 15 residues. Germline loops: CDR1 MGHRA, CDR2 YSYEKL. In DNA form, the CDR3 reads TGCGCCAGCAGTCCCCTGGTGGGGCAGGACTACGAGCAGTACTTC. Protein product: CASSPLVGQDYEQYF.

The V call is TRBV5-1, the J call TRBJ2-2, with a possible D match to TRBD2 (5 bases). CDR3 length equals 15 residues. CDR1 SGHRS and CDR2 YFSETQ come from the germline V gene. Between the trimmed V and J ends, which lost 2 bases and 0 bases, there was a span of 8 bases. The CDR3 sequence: CASSFIGTNTGELFF. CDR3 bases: TGCGCCAGCAGCTTTATCGGGACGAACACCGGGGAGCTGTTTTTT.

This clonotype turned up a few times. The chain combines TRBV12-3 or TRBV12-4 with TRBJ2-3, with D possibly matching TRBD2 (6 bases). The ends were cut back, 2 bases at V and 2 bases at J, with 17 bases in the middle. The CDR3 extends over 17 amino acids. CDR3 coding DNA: TGTGCCAGCAGTTTAAGTCGGGGGTATAAGACCACAGATACGCAGTATTTT. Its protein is CASSLSRGYKTTDTQYF.

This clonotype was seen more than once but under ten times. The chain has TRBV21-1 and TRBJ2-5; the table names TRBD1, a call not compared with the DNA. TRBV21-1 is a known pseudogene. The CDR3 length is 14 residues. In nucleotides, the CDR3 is TGTGCCAGCAGCATTGACAGGGGGAGGGAGACCCAGTACTTC. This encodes CASSIDRGRETQYF.

CDR3 coding DNA: TGTGCCAGCAGCTCGGGACGAGCGGAGTACAATGAGCAGTTCTTC. Translation: CASSSGRAEYNEQFF. V usage is TRBV9 and J usage is TRBJ2-1; tentatively, D is TRBD1 or TRBD2 (5 bases each). The V gene lost 4 bases and the J gene lost 4 bases, with 15 bases spanning the gap. There are 15 residues in the CDR3. Germline lookup yields CDR1 SGDLS and CDR2 YYNGEE.

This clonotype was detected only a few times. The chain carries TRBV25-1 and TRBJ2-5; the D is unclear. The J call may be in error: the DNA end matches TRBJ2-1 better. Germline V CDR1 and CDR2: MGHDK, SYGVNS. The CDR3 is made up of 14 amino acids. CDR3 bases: TGTGCCAGCACGAAAGATAATGGGCACAATGAGCAGTTCTTC. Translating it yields CASTKDNGHNEQFF.

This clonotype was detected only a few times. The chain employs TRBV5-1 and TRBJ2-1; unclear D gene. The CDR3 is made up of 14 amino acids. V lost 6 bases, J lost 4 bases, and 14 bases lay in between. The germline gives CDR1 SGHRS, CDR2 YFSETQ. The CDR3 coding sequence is TGCGCCAGCACCCCCGGGCCAACATACAATGAGCAGTTCTTC. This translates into CASTPGPTYNEQFF.

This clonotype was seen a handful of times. CDR3 residues: CATRGSGAQETQYF. The CDR3, as DNA: TGTGCTACCCGGGGTAGCGGGGCCCAAGAGACCCAGTACTTC. V gene TRBV12-3 or TRBV12-4 combines with J gene TRBJ2-5, with TRBD2 identical over 8 bases. CDR3 length: 14 residues.

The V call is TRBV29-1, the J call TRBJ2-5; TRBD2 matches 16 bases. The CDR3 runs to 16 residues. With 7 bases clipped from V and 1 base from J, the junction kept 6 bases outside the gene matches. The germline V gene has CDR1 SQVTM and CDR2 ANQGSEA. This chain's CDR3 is CSGGLAGGYPQETQYF. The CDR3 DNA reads TGCAGCGGGGGACTAGCGGGGGGGTACCCCCAAGAGACCCAGTACTTC.

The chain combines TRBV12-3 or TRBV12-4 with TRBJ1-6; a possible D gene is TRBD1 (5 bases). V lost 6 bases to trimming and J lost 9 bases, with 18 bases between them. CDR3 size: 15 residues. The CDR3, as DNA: TGTGCCAGCAGCCCTACGTTTGGGGCGCCTTCACCCCTCCACTTT. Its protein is CASSPTFGAPSPLHF.

CDR3 DNA sequence: TGTGCCATCAGCCTGGGGGCCCGTTCGGCTTTCTTT. As protein: CAISLGARSAFF. This chain joins TRBV10-3 and TRBJ1-1; tentative D call: TRBD1 (6 bases). CDR3 length: 12 residues. Looked up from germline, CDR1 is ENHRY and CDR2 is SYGVKD. Trimming stripped 6 bases from V and 11 bases from J, with 16 bases between.

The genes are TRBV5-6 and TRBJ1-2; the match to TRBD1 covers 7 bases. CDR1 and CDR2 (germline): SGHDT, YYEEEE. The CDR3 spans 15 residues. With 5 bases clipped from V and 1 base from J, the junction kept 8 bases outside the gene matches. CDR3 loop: CASSLGGLDNYGYTF. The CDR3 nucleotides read TGTGCCAGCAGTCTAGGGGGCCTTGATAACTATGGCTACACCTTC.

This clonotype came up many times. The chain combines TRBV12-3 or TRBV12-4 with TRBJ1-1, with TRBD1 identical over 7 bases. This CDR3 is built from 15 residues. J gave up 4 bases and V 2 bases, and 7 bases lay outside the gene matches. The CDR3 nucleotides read TGTGCCAGCAGTTTACGAGGGGGCATCGGCACTGAAGCTTTCTTT. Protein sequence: CASSLRGGIGTEAFF.

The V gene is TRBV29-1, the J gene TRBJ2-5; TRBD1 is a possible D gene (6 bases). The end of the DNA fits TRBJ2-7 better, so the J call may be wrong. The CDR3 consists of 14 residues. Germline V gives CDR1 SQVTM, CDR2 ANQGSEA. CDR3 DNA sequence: TGCAGCGTTGAGGGGGACACAGTTCCCTACGAGCAGTACTTC. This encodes CSVEGDTVPYEQYF.

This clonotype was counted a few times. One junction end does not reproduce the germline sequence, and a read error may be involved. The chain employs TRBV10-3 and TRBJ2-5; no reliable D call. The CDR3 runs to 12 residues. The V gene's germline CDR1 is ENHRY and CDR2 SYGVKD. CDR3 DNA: TGTGCCATCGGTTTGACGAGAGAGACTCAGTACTTC. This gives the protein CAIGLTRETQYF.

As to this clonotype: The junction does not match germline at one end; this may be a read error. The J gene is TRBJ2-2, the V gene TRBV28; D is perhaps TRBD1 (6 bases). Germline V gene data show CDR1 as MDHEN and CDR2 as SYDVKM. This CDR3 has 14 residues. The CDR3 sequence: CASRQEGETGELFF. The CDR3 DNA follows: TGTGCTAGCAGACAAGAGGGGGAAACCGGGGAGCTGTTTTTT.

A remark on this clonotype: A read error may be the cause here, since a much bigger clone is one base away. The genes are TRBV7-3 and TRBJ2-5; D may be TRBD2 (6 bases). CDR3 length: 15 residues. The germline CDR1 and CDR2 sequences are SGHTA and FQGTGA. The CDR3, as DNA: TGTGCCAGCAGCTTAACAAGCGGGCAAACAGAGACCCTGTACTTC. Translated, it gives CASSLTSGQTETLYF.

The CDR3 sequence: CSARRTDLNTEAFF. CDR3 coding DNA: TGCAGTGCTAGGCGGACAGACCTGAACACTGAAGCTTTCTTT. This chain joins TRBV20-1 and TRBJ1-1, with D perhaps matching TRBD1 (6 bases). The CDR3 runs 14 residues. Trimming left V 3 bases short and J 0 bases short, with 11 bases between. Per germline, CDR1 DFQATT and CDR2 SNEGSKA (reference sequence).